One and the same sample provided the 7 T cell receptor beta chains below, sequenced in a study of blood T cell repertoires in COVID-19. Using immunoSEQ multiplex PCR, the repertoire was profiled, and TCRdb retains in-frame clones only, with some absent. Of more than 300,000 clones listed, around 86% are singletons. The sample taken for sequencing was PBMCs or T cells enriched from blood (not recorded which). Receptor source: a man aged 30 to 39 who had recovered from COVID-19.

This chain joins TRBV24-1 and TRBJ2-7, with D perhaps TRBD1 (5 bases). Trimming left V 8 bases short and J 3 bases short, with 22 bases between. CDR1 KGHDR and CDR2 SFDVKD come from the germline V gene. This CDR3 is built from 16 residues. CDR3 loop: CATILGERVKSYEQYF. The DNA for the CDR3 is TGTGCCACCATTTTAGGGGAAAGAGTAAAGAGCTACGAGCAGTACTTC.

The chain carries TRBV5-1 and TRBJ2-3; the D is unclear. Trimming cost V 2 bases and J 1 base, with 8 bases left between them. The CDR3 sequence is 14 residues long. The V gene's germline CDR1 is SGHRS and CDR2 YFSETQ. The CDR3 nucleotides read TGCGCCAGCAGCTTCTCCGGAGGCACAGATACGCAGTATTTT. Protein: CASSFSGGTDTQYF. Drawing the rest from reference TRBV5-1 and TRBJ2-3, the complete variable domain is KAGVTQTPRYLIKTRGQQVTLSCSPISGHRSVSWYQQTPGQGLQFLFEYFSETQRNKGNFPGRFSGRQFSNSRSEMNVSTLELGDSALYLCASSFSGGTDTQYFGPGTRLTVL.

This chain uses TRBV19 with TRBJ2-3; TRBD1 aligns across 8 bases. CDR1 LNHDA and CDR2 SQIVND come from the germline V gene (reference sequence). CDR3 length: 13 amino acids. V was clipped by 0 bases and J by 14 bases; unmatched bases: 7. The CDR3 loop reads CASSIDKTGAAYF. The CDR3 nucleotides read TGTGCCAGTAGTATAGATAAGACAGGGGCGGCGTATTTT.

The genes are TRBV7-8 and TRBJ1-2; no firm D call. V gave up 5 bases and J gave up 1 base, with 11 bases separating them. The germline V gene encodes CDR1 SGHVS and CDR2 FQNEAQ. CDR3 length: 14 residues. CDR3 region: CASSRTRGNYGYTF. DNA of the CDR3: TGTGCCAGCAGCCGAACCCGGGGTAACTATGGCTACACCTTC.

J is TRBJ2-3 and V is TRBV3-1 (or the pseudogene TRBV3-2); 10 bases align to TRBD2. J was trimmed by 4 bases and V by 5 bases; bases with no gene match: 6. Germline V gives CDR1 LGHDT, CDR2 YNNKEL (reference sequence). There are 15 residues in the CDR3. The DNA for the CDR3 is TGTGCCAGCAGCGAATGGACTAGCGGCTCAGATACGCAGTATTTT. Encoded protein: CASSEWTSGSDTQYF.

J is TRBJ1-5 and V is TRBV7-8; TRBD1 agrees at 10 bases. The length of the CDR3 is 15 residues. V lost 5 bases and J lost 4; bases outside the gene matches: 5. Per the germline V gene, CDR1 is SGHVS and CDR2 is FQNEAQ. The CDR3 protein is CASSPRDRGNQPQHF. The CDR3 DNA reads as TGTGCCAGCAGCCCTAGGGACAGGGGTAATCAGCCCCAGCATTTT.

V gene TRBV7-9 combines with J gene TRBJ2-1; no firm D call. Trimming removed 5 bases at V and 9 bases at J, with 8 bases between. The CDR3 contains 11 residues. Germline V gene data show CDR1 as SEHNR and CDR2 as FQNEAQ (reference sequence). The CDR3 loop is CASSGLSEQFF. DNA for the CDR3: TGTGCCAGCAGCGGGCTCTCTGAGCAGTTCTTC.